The 9 T cell receptor beta chains below all came from one sample that was sequenced in a study of T cells in localized non-small cell lung cancer. Clones were read by immunoSEQ multiplex PCR, and TCRdb kept only the in-frame ones, dropping some. The table shows some 10,000 clones, with approximately 84% occurring only once. The material was peripheral blood, obtained before any cancer treatment. The receptors derive from a male donor at least 60 years old with stage III lung adenocarcinoma.

The V gene is TRBV11-2, the J gene TRBJ2-2, with 7 bases fitting TRBD2. The germline gives CDR1 SGHAT, CDR2 FQNNGV. This CDR3 is 15 amino acids long. The V and J ends lost 1 base and 5 bases, in that order; junction bases with no gene match: 4. This CDR3 reads CASSLVGGSTGELFF. The DNA of the CDR3 is TGTGCCAGCAGCTTAGTGGGGGGGTCAACCGGGGAGCTGTTTTTT.

The chain couples TRBV5-1 to TRBJ2-7; the D gene could be TRBD1 or TRBD2 (5 bases each). The CDR3 is 14 residues long. Deletions cut 5 bases from V and 2 bases from J, with 14 bases between. Germline V gives CDR1 SGHRS, CDR2 YFSETQ. The CDR3 region is CASRFWDGTYEQYF. The CDR3 bases are TGCGCCAGCAGGTTTTGGGACGGAACCTACGAGCAGTACTTC. Variable domain in full (rest from reference TRBV5-1 and TRBJ2-7): KAGVTQTPRYLIKTRGQQVTLSCSPISGHRSVSWYQQTPGQGLQFLFEYFSETQRNKGNFPGRFSGRQFSNSRSEMNVSTLELGDSALYLCASRFWDGTYEQYFGPGTRLTVT.

The chain recombines TRBV19 with TRBJ1-4; perhaps TRBD1 as D (5 bases). The CDR3 length is 14 residues. Germline V gene data show CDR1 as LNHDA and CDR2 as SQIVND (reference sequence). Trimming took 5 bases from V and 7 from J, leaving 14 bases between them. The CDR3 DNA is TGTGCCAGTAGTCTTACGGATGGGGGTGAAAAACTGTTTTTT. Translating it yields CASSLTDGGEKLFF.

The chain links TRBV27 to TRBJ2-3, with D possibly being TRBD2 (5 bases). This CDR3 has 15 residues. The V end was cut by 1 base, the J end by 0 bases, with 8 bases between. Germline V gives CDR1 MNHEY, CDR2 SMNVEV (reference sequence). The CDR3 reads CASSLLDWSTDTQYF. The DNA of the CDR3 is TGTGCCAGCAGTTTATTGGACTGGAGCACAGATACGCAGTATTTT.

This rearrangement joins TRBV6-5 to TRBJ2-1, with 11 bases matching TRBD2. With 7 bases clipped from V and 4 bases from J, the junction kept 6 bases outside the gene matches. The CDR3 has 15 amino acids. CDR1 is MNHEY, CDR2 SVGAGI, per germline. The CDR3 DNA sequence: TGTGCCAGCACCCGTAGCGGGAGGGAATACAATGAGCAGTTCTTC. Translating gives CASTRSGREYNEQFF.

V is TRBV28 and J is TRBJ2-2; 8 nucleotides line up with TRBD1. Germline lookup yields CDR1 MDHEN and CDR2 SYDVKM. The CDR3 is 15 residues long. Germline trimming cut 6 bases from V and 3 bases from J; bases unmatched to any gene: 6. CDR3 sequence reads: CASSTGTGYTGELFF. In DNA form, the CDR3 reads TGTGCCAGCAGCACCGGGACAGGTTACACCGGGGAGCTGTTTTTT.

Within the sample, this clone is large. This chain links TRBV12-5 with TRBJ1-4; D gene ambiguous. This CDR3 region has 16 residues. Trimming cost V 5 bases and J 0 bases, with 13 bases left between them. The germline gives CDR1 LGHNT, CDR2 FRNRAP. In DNA form, the CDR3 reads TGTGCTAGTGGTCCTCCCGGCGGATCAACTAATGAAAAACTGTTTTTT. Residues: CASGPPGGSTNEKLFF.

The rearrangement joins TRBV5-4 to TRBJ2-3; D remains unclear. Looked up from germline, CDR1 is SGHNT and CDR2 is YYREEE (reference sequence). Deletions cut 4 bases from V and 0 bases from J, with 9 bases between. This CDR3 is 14 amino acids long. The CDR3 nucleotides are TGTGCCAGCAGCCCGACTGGGAGCACAGATACGCAGTATTTT. Its translation is CASSPTGSTDTQYF. Supplemented by reference TRBV5-4 and TRBJ2-3, the full variable domain reads ETGVTQSPTHLIKTRGQQVTLRCSSQSGHNTVSWYQQALGQGPQFIFQYYREEENGRGNFPPRFSGLQFPNYSSELNVNALELDDSALYLCASSPTGSTDTQYFGPGTRLTVL.

This sequence joins TRBV5-4 and TRBJ2-7; D remains unclear. Trimming took off 1 base at V and 5 bases at J, with 10 bases between the two ends. Per germline, CDR1 SGHNT and CDR2 YYREEE (reference sequence). This CDR3 has 13 amino acids. The CDR3 bases are TGTGCCAGCAGCTTGACGCCACTCGACGAGCAGTACTTC. Protein: CASSLTPLDEQYF.